The source of this T cell receptor (beta chain) is a study of shared clonotypes between healthy human individuals. Findings and caveats of the study: Read depth was anticipated to influence clonotype sharing among donors. Larger richness was generally estimated for naive than memory subsets.

Authors' processing steps: Junction-only sequences produced by ImmunoSEQ had no quality scores, so filtering differed. Sequencing used immunoSEQ multiplex PCR; TCRdb keeps in-frame clones, though not all of them. V and J calls and clone size are as listed in that table; D and trimming were resolved from the DNA. Here the sample spans about 2.1 million clones, approximately 92% being singletons. A note on this clone: Its antigen is currently unknown.

Looked up from germline, CDR1 is GTSNPN and CDR2 is SVGIG (reference sequence). The CDR3 covers 15 residues. Between the trimmed V and J ends, which lost 5 bases and 2 bases, there was a span of 13 bases. It was CD45RO-negative cells, positively selected for CCR7, that made up naive CD8 cells, with terminally differentiated effector memory CD45RA+ cells excluded. The chain has TRBV30 and TRBJ2-6; a possible D gene is TRBD2 (6 bases). Input material: naive CD8+ T cells from PBMCs. This TCR was recovered from a man younger than 35 in good health. Some clones in this sample may be carry-over from other donors' samples. The CDR3 coding sequence is TGTGCCTGGGCCTCCCCGGGAGCTGGGGCCAACGTCCTGACTTTC. As protein: CAWASPGAGANVLTF.